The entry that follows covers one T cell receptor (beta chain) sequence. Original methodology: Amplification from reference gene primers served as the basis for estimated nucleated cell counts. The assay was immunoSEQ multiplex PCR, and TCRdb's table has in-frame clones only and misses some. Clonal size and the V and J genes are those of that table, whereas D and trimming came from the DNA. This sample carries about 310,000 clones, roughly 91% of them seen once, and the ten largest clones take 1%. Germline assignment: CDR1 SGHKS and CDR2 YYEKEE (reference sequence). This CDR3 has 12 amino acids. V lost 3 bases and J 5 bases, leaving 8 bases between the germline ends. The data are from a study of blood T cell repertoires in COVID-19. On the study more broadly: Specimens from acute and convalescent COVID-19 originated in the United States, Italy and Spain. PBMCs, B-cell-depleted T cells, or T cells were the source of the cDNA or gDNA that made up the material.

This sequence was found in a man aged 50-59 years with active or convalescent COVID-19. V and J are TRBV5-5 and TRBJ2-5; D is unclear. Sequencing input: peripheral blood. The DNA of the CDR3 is TGTGCCAGCAGCTATTTTTCTGAGACCCAGTACTTC. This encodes CASSYFSETQYF.